Below are 23 T cell receptor beta chains sequenced from a single sample in a study of T cells expressing NK-cell markers. One entry per CDR3 protein, without DNA, is what TCRdb gives after re-calling the 5' RACE reads. Reported are a few hundred thousand distinct CDR3 sequences; the ten largest clones contain under 6.5%. The sequencing sample was made of blood T cells: a sorted CD56 or NKG2C T cell subset, CD4+ or CD8+ T cells, or bulk PBMC T cells (not recorded which). These receptors were taken from a man aged 18-75 years in good health.

The chain has TRBV2 and TRBJ2-2; absent DNA, TCRdb's TRBD1 call cannot be checked. CDR3 length: 13 amino acids. In germline, CDR1 is SNHLY, CDR2 FYNNEI. This chain's CDR3 is CASDKRGDGELFF.

The chain carries TRBV5-1 and TRBJ1-4; TCRdb lists TRBD1, though no DNA is available to test this call. Germline-derived CDR1 and CDR2 are SGHRS and YFSETQ. This CDR3 contains 18 residues. The CDR3 sequence: CASSSARNGQRPNEKLFF.

The CDR3 loop is CASRRTSGVYEQYF. This chain joins TRBV7-2 and TRBJ2-7; TCRdb indicates TRBD2, and absent DNA this call remains unverified. This CDR3 has 14 residues. CDR1 is SGHTA and CDR2 is FQGNSA in the germline V gene.

V gene TRBV7-9 combines with J gene TRBJ2-4; as DNA is missing, the TRBD2 call by TCRdb cannot be tested. CDR3 size: 13 residues. Looked up from germline, CDR1 is SEHNR and CDR2 is FQNEAQ (reference sequence). Here the CDR3 reads CASSLDRRAPQYF.

The J gene is TRBJ1-4, the V gene TRBV11-2. CDR1 is SGHAT and CDR2 is FQNNGV in the germline V gene. The length of the CDR3 is 15 residues. This CDR3 is CASRPLGGATEKLFF. The variable domain in full, with the rest retrieved from reference TRBV11-2 and TRBJ1-4, is EAGVAQSPRYKIIEKRQSVAFWCNPISGHATLYWYQQILGQGPKLLIQFQNNGVVDDSQLPKDRFSAERLKGVDSTLKIQPAKLEDSAVYLCASRPLGGATEKLFFGSGTQLSVL.

V usage is TRBV5-1 and J usage is TRBJ1-6; the TCRdb D gene call, TRBD1, has no DNA to confirm it. In germline, CDR1 is SGHRS, CDR2 YFSETQ. This CDR3 is 15 amino acids long. The CDR3 here is CASSPLGDRGSPLHF. Using reference TRBV5-1 and TRBJ1-6 for the parts outside the CDR3, the full variable domain is KAGVTQTPRYLIKTRGQQVTLSCSPISGHRSVSWYQQTPGQGLQFLFEYFSETQRNKGNFPGRFSGRQFSNSRSEMNVSTLELGDSALYLCASSPLGDRGSPLHFGNGTRLTVT.

This rearrangement joins TRBV18 to TRBJ2-7; TCRdb gives TRBD1 as the D gene, but with no DNA this cannot be confirmed. Germline V gives CDR1 KGHSH, CDR2 LQKENI. The CDR3 consists of 15 residues. The CDR3 loop reads CASSPRQDGTYEQYF.

This sequence joins TRBV12-3 or TRBV12-4 and TRBJ2-2. The CDR3 has 14 residues. This CDR3 is CASSLLRNTGELFF.

The V call is TRBV6-5, the J call TRBJ1-6; the TCRdb call, TRBD1, lacks DNA for checking. The CDR3 spans 16 residues. The germline V gene has CDR1 MNHEY and CDR2 SVGAGI. The CDR3 sequence: CASSYSMAGSGSPLHF.

The chain recombines TRBV9 with TRBJ1-1. Germline assignment: CDR1 SGDLS and CDR2 YYNGEE. The CDR3 contains 14 residues. The CDR3 protein is CASSARVANTEAFF.

The V gene is TRBV6-1, the J gene TRBJ1-3; TCRdb's D gene call, TRBD1, goes unchecked for lack of DNA. Per germline, CDR1 MNHNS and CDR2 SASEGT. CDR3 length equals 16 residues. This CDR3 reads CASLPKGQGAGNTIYF.

V gene TRBV12-3 or TRBV12-4 combines with J gene TRBJ1-2; TCRdb designates TRBD1, a call that cannot be tested without DNA. This CDR3 region has 15 residues. The CDR3 reads CASSLSGALGYGYTF.

The genes are TRBV7-2 and TRBJ2-7; with no DNA, the TCRdb D assignment of TRBD2 cannot be verified. The CDR3 runs to 15 residues. CDR1 SGHTA and CDR2 FQGNSA come from the germline V gene. CDR3: CASSTSRGGLIEQYF.

V gene TRBV19 combines with J gene TRBJ1-2. Germline loops: CDR1 LNHDA, CDR2 SQIVND (reference sequence). This CDR3 is built from 15 residues. The CDR3 reads CASTRTLEPNYGYTF.

The V gene is TRBV2, the J gene TRBJ1-5; TCRdb returns TRBD1, unconfirmable since there is no DNA. CDR3 size: 14 residues. Germline CDR1 and CDR2: SNHLY and FYNNEI. The CDR3 protein is CASSQTGGRQPQHF.

The chain links TRBV11-2 to TRBJ2-1. The CDR3 runs to 18 residues. The germline V gene has CDR1 SGHAT and CDR2 FQNNGV. The CDR3 loop reads CASSLLRILAGSYNEQFF. Drawing the rest from reference TRBV11-2 and TRBJ2-1, the complete variable domain is EAGVAQSPRYKIIEKRQSVAFWCNPISGHATLYWYQQILGQGPKLLIQFQNNGVVDDSQLPKDRFSAERLKGVDSTLKIQPAKLEDSAVYLCASSLLRILAGSYNEQFFGPGTRLTVL.

V gene TRBV18 combines with J gene TRBJ2-1; TCRdb returns TRBD1, unconfirmable since there is no DNA. Germline-derived CDR1 and CDR2 are KGHSH and LQKENI. The CDR3 is 15 amino acids. The CDR3 loop is CASSPRGTGFNEQFF.

This chain connects TRBV5-6 to TRBJ2-1; with no DNA, the TCRdb D assignment of TRBD1 cannot be verified. The CDR3 spans 14 residues. Germline lookup yields CDR1 SGHDT and CDR2 YYEEEE. The CDR3 region is CASRLAGGPDEQFF.

This chain uses TRBV7-9 with TRBJ2-7. CDR3 length: 15 residues. CDR1 and CDR2 from the germline V gene are SEHNR and FQNEAQ (reference sequence). CDR3 loop: CASSGMWTDTYEQYF.

The genes are TRBV5-1 and TRBJ2-5; the D call from TCRdb, TRBD1, cannot be confirmed without DNA. CDR3 size: 15 residues. Germline assignment: CDR1 SGHRS and CDR2 YFSETQ. CDR3 amino acids: CASRAPGPYQETQYF.

The rearrangement joins TRBV30 to TRBJ2-1; TCRdb picks TRBD2, but there is no DNA to check that call. The CDR3 is 14 amino acids. Germline loops: CDR1 GTSNPN, CDR2 SVGIG (reference sequence). This CDR3 reads CAKTAGGPYNEQFF.

V is TRBV29-1 and J is TRBJ2-1. The CDR3 totals 12 residues. The germline V gene encodes CDR1 SQVTM and CDR2 ANQGSEA. This CDR3 is CSVSTALSEQFF.

CDR3: CASSQDPPGSYEQYF. The genes are TRBV12-3 or TRBV12-4 and TRBJ2-7. The CDR3 spans 15 residues.